Each of the 4 T cell receptor beta chains below was sequenced from the same sample in a study of blood T cells in healthy people across ages. It was with a sample-barcoded 5' primer and a J-beta primer mix that a second PCR of roughly 7 to 12 cycles was run. TCRdb called the 5' RACE reads again in MiXCR, with one record for every CDR3 protein. The sample records over 1,500,000 distinct CDR3 sequences, approximately 39% being singletons. The sample taken for sequencing was blood. These receptors were obtained from a human donor in good health.

This clonotype has just a few counts. The chain is built from TRBV6-2 or TRBV6-3 and TRBJ1-5; D unclear. Germline assignment: CDR1 MNHEY and CDR2 SVGEGT. Trimming took 0 bases from V and 2 from J, leaving 8 bases between them. The CDR3 covers 15 residues. The CDR3 bases are TGTGCCAGCAGTTACTCAAGTGACGGCAATCAGCCCCAGCATTTT. Translation: CASSYSSDGNQPQHF.

A few counts support this clonotype. The chain uses TRBV10-3 and TRBJ2-5, with TRBD2 identical over 10 bases. V shed 3 bases, J shed 4 bases, and the junction held 11 bases outside the gene matches. Germline V gene lookup returns CDR1 ENHRY and CDR2 SYGVKD. The CDR3 extends over 17 amino acids. The CDR3 nucleotides read TGTGCCATCAGTGATTTAGCGGGGGGTCCCAGCGTAGAGACCCAGTACTTC. Translating it yields CAISDLAGGPSVETQYF.

The chain combines TRBV4-2 with TRBJ2-3; tentative D call: TRBD2 (5 bases). The germline V gene encodes CDR1 LGHNA and CDR2 YNFKEQ. The CDR3 has 15 amino acids. Trimming pared 3 bases from V and 4 bases from J, leaving 14 bases between. CDR3 region: CASSQVLGIADTQYF. For the CDR3, the DNA is TGTGCCAGCAGCCAGGTACTAGGTATCGCAGATACGCAGTATTTT.

This sequence joins TRBV7-9 and TRBJ1-2; TRBD1 matches at 7 bases. Germline values: CDR1 SEHNR, CDR2 FQNEAQ (reference sequence). V lost 1 base to trimming and J lost 5 bases; unmatched junction nucleotides: 10. The CDR3 extends over 16 amino acids. The CDR3 is CASSLDLGTVSYGYTF. The CDR3 nucleotides are TGTGCCAGCAGCTTAGATCTTGGGACAGTTAGTTATGGCTACACCTTC.